The TCR beta chain under discussion was sequenced for a study of blood T cell repertoires in COVID-19 (dated by TCRdb to the early 2020s). Turning to the overall study: Samples from collaborators originated in the United States, Italy and Spain and spanned both the acute and convalescent phases of COVID-19. The repertoires were released in a freely available public database intended as a resource for research on the immune response to SARS-CoV-2. The dataset comprised deeply sampled blood TCRbeta repertoires from subjects exposed to, actively infected with, or recovered from COVID-19. The material from the prospective study consisted of cDNA or gDNA derived from T cells, B-cell-depleted T cells, or PBMCs. Where available, HLA class I and class II types were obtained from metadata supplied by the sample provider rather than from assay-based typing. Samples came from the ongoing ImmuneRACE study (first 160 participants) plus 1,254 subjects from 6 global collaborators. The sample metadata nearly always contained a de-identified subject ID, COVID-19 status, age in years and sex. The investigation overall reported the following: The amount of clinical and demographic metadata varied by source and participant and was provided uncurated.

TCRbeta CDR3 regions were amplified from genomic DNA by means of the immunoSEQ Assay, a bias-controlled multiplex PCR. As for the authors' bioinformatics: The number of nucleated cells in each sample was estimated by amplification of reference gene primers within the assay. To quantify the absolute abundance of each unique TCRbeta CDR3 rearrangement, sequence reads were collapsed and filtered. For each sample, productive Simpson clonality was calculated by taking the square root of Simpson's diversity index across productive rearrangements. The immuneACCESS repertoire file appears here via TCRdb, limited to in-frame rearrangements. These files lack a portion of the clones; in checked studies, under half of the deficit traces to unresolved V genes, and the cause of the others is not known. D and trimming were read from the DNA, whereas the V and J calls and clone size are those reported in that table. Here the sample has around 180,000 clones; approximately 90% occur a single time. Of the sample, around 24% falls within the top ten clones.

V gives up 0 bases and J gives up 4 bases, and the segment between their germline ends measures 12 bases. The CDR3 measures 14 amino acids from cysteine to phenylalanine. The read is trimmed to its CDR3 DNA, 42 bases read in frame from base 1. CDR1 and CDR2 were assigned from the germline V gene (reference sequence) as GTSNPN and SVGIG. Only a few counts were recorded for this clone. Its antigen target is currently unknown. No qualities accompany the bases; no much larger clone lies one base away. The collaborating institutions used their own protocols to collect whole blood in K2EDTA tubes. Collaborator samples were shipped for TCRbeta analysis as frozen whole blood, isolated PBMCs, or DNA extracted from either sample type.

Rearrangement joined TRBV30 to TRBJ1-2; TRBD1 is possibly the D segment (5 matching bases). The sample was peripheral blood. The TCR comes from a man in his 60s with acute or convalescent COVID-19. The DNA sequence is TGTGCCTGGAGTGTCAGGCAGGGAACCTATGGCTACACCTTC. It encodes CAWSVRQGTYGYTF.